The 20 T cell receptor beta chains in this list originate from one sample, sequenced in a study of T cell responses to AZD1222 COVID-19 vaccine. Only in-frame clones appear in the TCRdb table, and some are missing; sequencing was by immunoSEQ multiplex PCR. The sample has 120,000 to 150,000 clones; more than 85% are singletons. The sample was peripheral blood, taken on day 0 of MenACWY control vaccination. The receptors shown here come from an adult in good health.

For the CDR3, the DNA is TGCGCCAGCAGCTTGGACGGACGGCGGAACACTGAAGCTTTCTTT. Amino acids: CASSLDGRRNTEAFF. J is TRBJ1-1 and V is TRBV5-1; no clear D gene. V was clipped by 0 bases and J by 1 base, with 10 bases between them. The CDR3 runs to 15 residues. From germline, CDR1 is SGHRS and CDR2 YFSETQ.

The chain couples TRBV5-1 to TRBJ1-4; D call uncertain. Germline V gives CDR1 SGHRS, CDR2 YFSETQ. V shed 4 bases and J shed 0 bases, with 7 bases lying between them. The length of the CDR3 is 14 residues. CDR3 DNA: TGCGCCAGCAGCCTGGATGCAACTAATGAAAAACTGTTTTTT. Translating gives CASSLDATNEKLFF.

The V call is TRBV7-2, the J call TRBJ1-2, with TRBD1 identical over 9 bases. The trim removed 1 base at V and 6 bases at J, leaving 6 bases unmatched. CDR3 size: 15 residues. In germline, CDR1 is SGHTA, CDR2 FQGNSA. CDR3 residues: CASSLVAGTGHGYTF. The CDR3 region has the DNA TGTGCCAGCAGCTTAGTGGCCGGGACAGGGCATGGCTACACCTTC.

This clone appeared once. The rearrangement links TRBV4-1 to TRBJ1-2; 7 bases line up with TRBD1. CDR1 and CDR2 from the germline V gene are MGHRA and YSYEKL. V trimming: 1 base; J trimming: 6 bases; junction bases outside the gene matches: 17. The CDR3 contains 18 residues. The chain's CDR3 is CASSQAQGGTLKGHGYTF. The DNA of the CDR3 is TGCGCCAGCAGCCAAGCCCAGGGGGGAACCTTAAAAGGCCATGGCTACACCTTC.

The rearrangement links TRBV19 to TRBJ1-4; D gene uncertain. This CDR3 region has 14 residues. The germline gives CDR1 LNHDA, CDR2 SQIVND (reference sequence). V was clipped by 2 bases and J by 8 bases, with 12 bases between them. The CDR3 DNA follows: TGTGCCAGTAGTATAACGACCCTAAGGGAAAAACTGTTTTTT. Translation gives CASSITTLREKLFF.

The table lists this clone with a count of one. The chain uses TRBV6-5 and TRBJ1-2; D is ambiguous. The CDR3 contains 13 residues. Germline V CDR1 and CDR2: MNHEY, SVGAGI. The ends were cut back, 6 bases at V and 5 bases at J, with 13 bases in the middle. In DNA, the CDR3 is TGTGCCAGCAGGGCCGCCCCCGGGTATGGCTACACCTTC. This sequence encodes CASRAAPGYGYTF.

The chain recombines TRBV24-1 with TRBJ2-6; possible D gene TRBD2, 5 bases. Germline V CDR1 and CDR2: KGHDR, SFDVKD. V lost 1 base, J lost 0 bases, and 12 bases lay in between. The CDR3 length is 18 residues. For the CDR3, the DNA is TGTGCCACCAGTGATTTTGATCTGGGGAGCTCTGGGGCCAACGTCCTGACTTTC. Protein: CATSDFDLGSSGANVLTF.

The V and J genes are TRBV7-8 and TRBJ1-5; D is possibly TRBD1 (5 bases). The germline V and J ends were trimmed by 5 bases and 0 bases, with 17 bases remaining between them. Germline assignment: CDR1 SGHVS and CDR2 FQNEAQ. This CDR3 region has 17 residues. CDR3 region: CASSPSSRGYSNQPQHF. The CDR3 DNA reads as TGTGCCAGCAGCCCAAGCTCAAGGGGATATAGCAATCAGCCCCAGCATTTT.

The V and J genes are TRBV4-1 and TRBJ1-5, with TRBD1 identical over 7 bases. J was trimmed by 3 bases and V by 6 bases; bases with no gene match: 8. This CDR3 comprises 15 residues. CDR1 and CDR2 from the germline V gene are MGHRA and YSYEKL. In DNA, the CDR3 is TGCGCCAGCAGTTTAGGGGGCAATTACAATCAGCCCCAGCATTTT. Translation: CASSLGGNYNQPQHF.

This chain uses TRBV6-2 or TRBV6-3 with TRBJ2-3, with a tentative D call TRBD2 (5 bases). CDR3 length: 19 residues. V lost 3 bases to trimming and J lost 0 bases, with 22 bases between them. The germline V gene has CDR1 MNHEY and CDR2 SVGEGT. The CDR3 region is CASSYLVKSQTMSTDTQYF. The DNA of the CDR3 is TGTGCCAGCAGTTATCTCGTGAAAAGCCAGACTATGAGCACAGATACGCAGTATTTT.

The genes are TRBV30 and TRBJ1-6, with TRBD1 as a possible D gene (6 bases). Germline CDR1 and CDR2: GTSNPN and SVGIG (reference sequence). The CDR3 sequence is 15 residues long. The germline V and J ends were trimmed by 3 bases and 5 bases, with 14 bases remaining between them. The CDR3 nucleotides read TGTGCCTGGAGGACATCGGACAGAAATAATTCACCCCTCCACTTT. This encodes CAWRTSDRNNSPLHF.

V usage is TRBV4-1 and J usage is TRBJ1-1, with D unclear. The CDR3 sequence is 15 residues long. From germline, CDR1 is MGHRA and CDR2 YSYEKL. V dropped 3 bases and J dropped 3 bases, with 14 bases sitting between them. CDR3 DNA: TGCGCCAGCAGCCAGCGTGACGGGGATTACACTGAAGCTTTCTTT. Its translation is CASSQRDGDYTEAFF.

This clone was seen once. The rearrangement links TRBV3-1 (or the pseudogene TRBV3-2) to TRBJ2-1; possibly TRBD1 or TRBD2 for D (5 bases each). This CDR3 is 14 amino acids long. Trimming left V 3 bases short and J 3 bases short, with 9 bases between. Germline CDR1 is LGHDT and CDR2 is YNNKEL (reference sequence). The CDR3 coding sequence is TGTGCCAGCAGCCATTCTGGGGGCTACAATGAGCAGTTCTTC. This translates into CASSHSGGYNEQFF.

The V call is TRBV7-2, the J call TRBJ1-3, with D perhaps matching TRBD1 (5 bases). CDR3 length: 17 residues. CDR1 is SGHTA, CDR2 FQGNSA, per germline. With 4 bases removed from V and 0 bases from J, the gap between germline ends came to 16 bases. The chain's CDR3 is CASSSGLAGTSGNTIYF. The DNA of the CDR3 is TGTGCCAGCAGCTCCGGCCTCGCAGGGACCTCTGGAAACACCATATATTTT.

This clone appeared a few times. V gene TRBV6-5 combines with J gene TRBJ1-1; no clear D. Trimming removed 0 bases from V and 4 bases from J, with 9 bases in between. Germline CDR1 and CDR2: MNHEY and SVGAGI. The CDR3 length is 14 residues. For the CDR3, the DNA is TGTGCCAGCAGTTACTCGGAGTGGGGCACTGAAGCTTTCTTT. Residues: CASSYSEWGTEAFF.

V is TRBV7-9 and J is TRBJ2-1; D gene uncertain. V was trimmed by 5 bases and J by 6 bases, leaving 8 bases between them. This CDR3 has 12 amino acids. Per the germline V gene, CDR1 is SEHNR and CDR2 is FQNEAQ (reference sequence). CDR3 in amino acids: CASSPIGNEQFF. DNA for the CDR3: TGTGCCAGCAGCCCAATAGGCAATGAGCAGTTCTTC.

The chain recombines TRBV15 with TRBJ2-2, with 8 bases lining up with TRBD2. Trimming cost V 3 bases and J 2 bases; bases outside gene matches: 5. The germline CDR1 and CDR2 sequences are LNHNV and YYDKDF (reference sequence). The CDR3 contains 16 residues. The CDR3 region has the DNA TGTGCCACCAGCAGGATAGCGGGGTTTAACACCGGGGAGCTGTTTTTT. The encoded protein is CATSRIAGFNTGELFF.

The chain has TRBV6-1 and TRBJ2-2; D gene ambiguous. The CDR3 spans 13 residues. With 3 bases removed from V and 6 bases from J, the gap between germline ends came to 8 bases. CDR1 is MNHNS, CDR2 SASEGT, per germline. CDR3 in amino acids: CASSEIGSGELFF. In nucleotides, the CDR3 is TGTGCCAGCAGTGAGATTGGCTCCGGGGAGCTGTTTTTT.

V and J are TRBV9 and TRBJ1-1; 9 bases agree with TRBD1. Looked up from germline, CDR1 is SGDLS and CDR2 is YYNGEE. V gave up 4 bases and J gave up 1 base; unmatched junction bases: 5. CDR3 length equals 15 residues. The CDR3 spells CASSQTGGTNTEAFF. CDR3 in DNA: TGTGCCAGCAGCCAGACAGGGGGGACGAACACTGAAGCTTTCTTT.

The chain is built from TRBV27 and TRBJ1-1; D gene uncertain. This CDR3 has 11 residues. CDR1 MNHEY and CDR2 SMNVEV come from the germline V gene (reference sequence). Trimming took 5 bases from V and 11 from J, leaving 12 bases between them. CDR3 in amino acids: CASSQGSRAFF. CDR3 coding DNA: TGTGCCAGCAGTCAAGGGAGTAGGGCTTTCTTT.